This TCR beta chain was recovered during a study of T cells in Graves' hyperthyroidism and ophthalmopathy. Study findings and constraints: Most clonotypes expanded in the thyroid (above 0.001) were also present in blood.

TCR beta CDR3 regions were amplified from RNA transcripts. First-round RT-PCR with HTBI primers amplified the TCR CDR3 region. TCRdb reprocessed the multiplex PCR reads with MiXCR, giving one entry per CDR3 protein. This table has over 550,000 distinct CDR3 sequences, about a sixth appearing once. About this clonotype: Its antigen is unknown.

Between the trimmed V and J ends, which lost 3 bases and 4 bases, there was a span of 13 bases. Looked up from germline, CDR1 is SGDLS and CDR2 is YYNGEE. The CDR3 length is 14 residues. Sequenced input: blood. The TCR comes from a young woman with Graves' hyperthyroidism. The rearrangement joins TRBV9 to TRBJ1-1; the D is unclear. The CDR3 loop reads CASSGTDVRTEAFF. In DNA form, the CDR3 reads TGTGCCAGCAGCGGAACGGACGTTCGCACTGAAGCTTTCTTT.